Shown below are 16 T cell receptor beta chains from a single sample sequenced in a study of blood T cell repertoires in COVID-19. Sequencing used immunoSEQ multiplex PCR; TCRdb keeps in-frame clones, though not all of them. The table records roughly 66,000 clones, around 81% of them present only once. The specimen was peripheral blood. Receptors were obtained from a woman aged 60-75 years with acute or convalescent COVID-19.

This sequence joins TRBV15 and TRBJ2-1, with 11 bases fitting TRBD1. This CDR3 contains 15 residues. Germline values: CDR1 LNHNV, CDR2 YYDKDF (reference sequence). The trim removed 4 bases at V and 7 bases at J, leaving 6 bases unmatched. The CDR3 loop is CATSKDRGRNNEQFF. For the CDR3, the DNA is TGTGCCACCAGCAAGGACAGGGGGCGAAATAATGAGCAGTTCTTC.

The chain carries TRBV6-5 and TRBJ2-7, with D tentatively TRBD1 (6 bases). CDR1 MNHEY and CDR2 SVGAGI come from the germline V gene. V gave up 10 bases and J gave up 3 bases, with 22 bases separating them. The CDR3 spans 15 residues. The DNA for the CDR3 is TGTGCCACCAGACGAACCCGCGGACAGATCTACGAGCAGTACTTC. Amino acid sequence: CATRRTRGQIYEQYF.

This clone showed up just once. This chain links TRBV5-1 with TRBJ1-2; no reliable D call. The CDR3 spans 14 residues. Germline V lookup: CDR1 SGHRS, CDR2 YFSETQ. V gave up 3 bases and J gave up 2 bases, with 11 bases separating them. The CDR3 DNA sequence: TGCGCCAGCAGCTCGGGAGGACCCAACTATGGCTACACCTTC. It translates to CASSSGGPNYGYTF.

The rearrangement links TRBV5-1 to TRBJ2-1; 11 nucleotides line up with TRBD2. The CDR3 is 15 amino acids. Germline V CDR1 and CDR2: SGHRS, YFSETQ. After removal of 4 bases from V and 10 bases from J, the junction contained 10 bases not matched to a gene. CDR3: CASSPTSGGPLEQFF. The CDR3 nucleotides are TGCGCCAGCAGCCCTACTAGCGGGGGTCCCCTGGAGCAGTTCTTC.

V and J are TRBV7-8 and TRBJ2-3; TRBD1 agrees at 8 bases. CDR1 and CDR2 from the germline V gene are SGHVS and FQNEAQ. The CDR3 has 15 amino acids. Trimming removed 1 base from V and 1 base from J; junction bases left unmatched: 1. CDR3 sequence reads: CASSLGGQGTDTQYF. CDR3 bases: TGTGCCAGCAGCTTAGGGGGACAGGGCACAGATACGCAGTATTTT. Variable domain in full (rest from reference TRBV7-8 and TRBJ2-3): GAGVSQSPRYKVAKRGQDVALRCDPISGHVSLFWYQQALGQGPEFLTYFQNEAQLDKSGLPSDRFFAERPEGSVSTLKIQRTQQEDSAVYLCASSLGGQGTDTQYFGPGTRLTVL.

The chain uses TRBV3-1 (or the pseudogene TRBV3-2) and TRBJ2-7; TRBD1 aligns across 9 bases. V trimming: 2 bases; J trimming: 6 bases; junction bases outside the gene matches: 11. The CDR3 runs 16 residues. Germline V gene data show CDR1 as LGHDT and CDR2 as YNNKEL (reference sequence). This chain's CDR3 is CASSQSLTGGWPEQYF. As DNA, the CDR3 is TGTGCCAGCAGCCAAAGCCTGACAGGGGGTTGGCCCGAGCAGTACTTC.

The chain joins TRBV6-5 to TRBJ1-1; D possibly corresponds to TRBD1 (6 bases). Germline loops: CDR1 MNHEY, CDR2 SVGAGI. The CDR3 is 14 residues long. The germline V and J ends were trimmed by 0 bases and 11 bases, with 16 bases remaining between them. The CDR3 nucleotides are TGTGCCAGCAGTTACTCCTCAGGGGCCCGGCCGGCTTTCTTT. As protein: CASSYSSGARPAFF.

This sequence joins TRBV6-5 and TRBJ2-3, with D unclear. The CDR3 spans 10 residues. Trimming stripped 8 bases from V and 6 bases from J, with 6 bases between. Per germline, CDR1 MNHEY and CDR2 SVGAGI. The CDR3 is CASPSDTQYF. In DNA form, the CDR3 reads TGTGCCAGCCCGTCCGATACGCAGTATTTT.

The table lists this clone with a few counts. The V gene is TRBV3-1 (or the pseudogene TRBV3-2), the J gene TRBJ2-3, with a weak D call TRBD2 (6 bases). This CDR3 has 17 residues. Deletions cut 0 bases from V and 1 base from J, with 14 bases between. Per the germline V gene, CDR1 is LGHDT and CDR2 is YNNKEL (reference sequence). DNA for the CDR3: TGTGCCAGCAGCCAAGAGCGGGGCCGGCGGGGCACAGATACGCAGTATTTT. Translation gives CASSQERGRRGTDTQYF.

The chain is built from TRBV6-5 and TRBJ1-2, with a weak D call TRBD1 (6 bases). Germline V gene data show CDR1 as MNHEY and CDR2 as SVGAGI. The CDR3 is 13 amino acids. V was shortened by 6 bases and J by 7 bases, with 15 bases between the two germline ends. The DNA of the CDR3 is TGTGCCAGCAGCTTCGCAGGGGAGGGTGGCTACACCTTC. Protein: CASSFAGEGGYTF.

In nucleotides, the CDR3 is TGTGCCAGCAGCATGGGACAAGGCGAGCAGTACTTC. This translates into CASSMGQGEQYF. This rearrangement joins TRBV12-3 or TRBV12-4 to TRBJ2-7, with D perhaps matching TRBD1 (6 bases). V was pared by 6 bases and J by 6 bases, with 12 bases between. The CDR3 is made up of 12 amino acids.

Note on this clone: Other DNA variants within this sample encode the same CDR3. V usage is TRBV6-5 and J usage is TRBJ2-7, with D perhaps TRBD2 (5 bases). V was shortened by 4 bases and J by 3 bases, with 10 bases between the two germline ends. The germline V gene has CDR1 MNHEY and CDR2 SVGAGI. The CDR3 consists of 13 residues. CDR3 nucleotides: TGTGCCAGCAGTTGGTCTAGCAGCTACGAGCAGTACTTC. This translates into CASSWSSSYEQYF.

This clone appeared once. The junction departs from the called germline gene at one end, perhaps through a read error. The chain uses TRBV20-1 and TRBJ2-7; TRBD2 might be the D (6 bases). Looked up from germline, CDR1 is DFQATT and CDR2 is SNEGSKA (reference sequence). CDR3 size: 11 residues. The CDR3: CSTRSGHEQYF. The CDR3 DNA sequence: TGCAGTACTAGGAGCGGGCACGAGCAGTACTTC.

The V call is TRBV23-1, the J call TRBJ1-1, with 7 positions matching TRBD1. Being an ORF, TRBV23-1 has a function that is uncertain. The CDR3 contains 18 residues. Germline trimming cut 1 base from V and 0 bases from J; bases unmatched to any gene: 11. The CDR3 loop reads CASSQWGPNRGLNTEAFF. The DNA of the CDR3 is TGCGCCAGCAGTCAATGGGGTCCGAACAGGGGATTGAACACTGAAGCTTTCTTT.

The chain couples TRBV18 to TRBJ2-1; D remains ambiguous. This CDR3 is 16 amino acids long. Germline values: CDR1 KGHSH, CDR2 LQKENI. Trimming removed 3 bases at V and 0 bases at J, with 12 bases between. The CDR3 loop is CASSPYGSSSYNEQFF. CDR3 DNA: TGTGCCAGCTCACCTTACGGGTCTAGCTCCTACAATGAGCAGTTCTTC.

V is TRBV27 and J is TRBJ2-2, with D possibly being TRBD1 (6 bases). This CDR3 contains 16 residues. Germline V lookup: CDR1 MNHEY, CDR2 SMNVEV (reference sequence). Trimming stripped 5 bases from V and 7 bases from J, with 20 bases between. The CDR3 is CASSAITGPKGGELFF. The DNA for the CDR3 is TGTGCCAGCAGTGCAATCACAGGGCCTAAAGGCGGGGAGCTGTTTTTT.